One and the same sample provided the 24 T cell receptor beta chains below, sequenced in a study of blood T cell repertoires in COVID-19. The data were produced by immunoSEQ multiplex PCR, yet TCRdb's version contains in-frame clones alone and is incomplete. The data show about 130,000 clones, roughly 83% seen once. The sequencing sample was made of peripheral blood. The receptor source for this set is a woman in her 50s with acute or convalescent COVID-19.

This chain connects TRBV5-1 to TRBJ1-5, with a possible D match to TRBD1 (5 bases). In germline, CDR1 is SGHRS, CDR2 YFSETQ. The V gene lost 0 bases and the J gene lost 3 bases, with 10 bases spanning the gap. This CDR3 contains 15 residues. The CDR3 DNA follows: TGCGCCAGCAGCTTGGCCCCAGGGAACAATCAGCCCCAGCATTTT. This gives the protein CASSLAPGNNQPQHF.

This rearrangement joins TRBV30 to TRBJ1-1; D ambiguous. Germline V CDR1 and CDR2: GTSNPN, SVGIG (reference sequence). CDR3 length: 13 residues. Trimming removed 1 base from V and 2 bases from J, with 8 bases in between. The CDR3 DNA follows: TGTGCCTGGAGTGAACAGTTAAACACTGAAGCTTTCTTT. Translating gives CAWSEQLNTEAFF.

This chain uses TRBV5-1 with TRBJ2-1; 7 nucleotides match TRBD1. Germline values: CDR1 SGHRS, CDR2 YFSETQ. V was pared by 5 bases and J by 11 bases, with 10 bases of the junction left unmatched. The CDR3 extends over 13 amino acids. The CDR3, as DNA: TGCGCCAGCAGGACAGAGACAGGGAGTAAGCAGTTCTTC. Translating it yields CASRTETGSKQFF.

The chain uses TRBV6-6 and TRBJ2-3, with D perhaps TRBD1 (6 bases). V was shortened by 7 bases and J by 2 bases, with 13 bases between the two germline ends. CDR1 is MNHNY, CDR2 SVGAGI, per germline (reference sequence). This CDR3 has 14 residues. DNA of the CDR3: TGTGCCAGCAACAACAGGGTCCCCACAGATACGCAGTATTTT. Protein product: CASNNRVPTDTQYF.

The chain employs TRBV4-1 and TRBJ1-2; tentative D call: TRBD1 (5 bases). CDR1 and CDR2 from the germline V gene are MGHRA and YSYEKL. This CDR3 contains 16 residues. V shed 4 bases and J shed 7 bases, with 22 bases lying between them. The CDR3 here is CASSPTTGELYFGYTF. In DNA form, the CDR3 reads TGCGCCAGCAGCCCAACCACGGGGGAACTATACTTTGGCTACACCTTC.

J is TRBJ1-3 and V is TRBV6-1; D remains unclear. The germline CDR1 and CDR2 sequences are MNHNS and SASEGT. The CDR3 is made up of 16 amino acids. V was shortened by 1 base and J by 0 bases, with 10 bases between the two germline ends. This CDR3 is CASSEVRRSSGNTIYF. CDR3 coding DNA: TGTGCCAGCAGTGAAGTTCGACGGAGCTCTGGAAACACCATATATTTT.

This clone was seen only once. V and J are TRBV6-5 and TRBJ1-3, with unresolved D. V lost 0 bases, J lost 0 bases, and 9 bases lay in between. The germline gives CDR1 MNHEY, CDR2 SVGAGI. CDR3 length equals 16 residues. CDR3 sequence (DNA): TGTGCCAGCAGTTACTCGAGGGTTATCTCTGGAAACACCATATATTTT. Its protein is CASSYSRVISGNTIYF.

CDR3 region: CSSAVTGNRNEQFF. CDR3 sequence (DNA): TGCAGCTCAGCTGTGACAGGGAATAGGAATGAGCAGTTCTTC. This rearrangement joins TRBV29-1 to TRBJ2-1; TRBD1 agrees at 7 bases. In germline, CDR1 is SQVTM, CDR2 ANQGSEA. The CDR3 covers 14 residues. The ends lost 8 bases at V and 7 bases at J; junction bases unmatched: 14.

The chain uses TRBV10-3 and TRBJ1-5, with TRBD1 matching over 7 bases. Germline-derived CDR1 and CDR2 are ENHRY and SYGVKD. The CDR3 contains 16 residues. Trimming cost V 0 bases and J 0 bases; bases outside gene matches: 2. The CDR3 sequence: CAISESGQVSNQPQHF. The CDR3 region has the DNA TGTGCCATCAGTGAGTCAGGACAGGTTAGCAATCAGCCCCAGCATTTT.

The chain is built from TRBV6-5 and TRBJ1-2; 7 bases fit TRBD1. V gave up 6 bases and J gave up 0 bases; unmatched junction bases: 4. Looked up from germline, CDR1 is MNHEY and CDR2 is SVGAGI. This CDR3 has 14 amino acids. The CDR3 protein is CASREGTANYGYTF. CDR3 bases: TGTGCCAGCAGGGAGGGGACAGCTAACTATGGCTACACCTTC.

CDR3 sequence reads: CATTKTRTDLDCNQPQHF. The CDR3, as DNA: TGTGCCACCACTAAAACCCGGACAGACTTGGATTGCAATCAGCCCCAGCATTTT. The chain combines TRBV24-1 with TRBJ1-5, with D tentatively TRBD1 (6 bases). Trimming removed 8 bases at V and 2 bases at J, with 24 bases between. CDR1 is KGHDR and CDR2 is SFDVKD in the germline V gene. CDR3 length: 18 amino acids.

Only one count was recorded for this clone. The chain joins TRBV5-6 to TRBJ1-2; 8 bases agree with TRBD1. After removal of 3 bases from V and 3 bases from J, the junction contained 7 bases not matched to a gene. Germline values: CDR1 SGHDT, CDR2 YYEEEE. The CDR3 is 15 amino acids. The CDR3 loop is CASSWQGADHYGYTF. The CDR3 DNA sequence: TGTGCCAGCAGCTGGCAGGGGGCGGATCACTATGGCTACACCTTC.

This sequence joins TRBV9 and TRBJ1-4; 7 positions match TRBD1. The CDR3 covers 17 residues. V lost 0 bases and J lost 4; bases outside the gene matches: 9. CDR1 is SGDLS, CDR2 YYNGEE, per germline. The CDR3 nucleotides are TGTGCCAGCAGCGTAGGGCCCGGACAGGCTCATAATGAAAAACTGTTTTTT. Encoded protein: CASSVGPGQAHNEKLFF.

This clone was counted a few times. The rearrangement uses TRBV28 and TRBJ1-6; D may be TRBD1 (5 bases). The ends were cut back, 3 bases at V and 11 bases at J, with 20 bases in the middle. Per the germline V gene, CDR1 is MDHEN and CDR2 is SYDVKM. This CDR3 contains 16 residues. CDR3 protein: CASSLDSGGGETPLHF. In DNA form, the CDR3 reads TGTGCCAGCAGTTTGGACTCGGGGGGAGGGGAGACACCCCTCCACTTT.

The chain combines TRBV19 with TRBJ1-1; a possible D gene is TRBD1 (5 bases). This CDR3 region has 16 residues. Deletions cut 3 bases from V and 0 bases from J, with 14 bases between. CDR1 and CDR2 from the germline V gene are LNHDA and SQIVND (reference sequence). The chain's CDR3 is CASSMRGGGMNTEAFF. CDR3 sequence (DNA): TGTGCCAGTAGTATGAGGGGCGGGGGGATGAACACTGAAGCTTTCTTT.

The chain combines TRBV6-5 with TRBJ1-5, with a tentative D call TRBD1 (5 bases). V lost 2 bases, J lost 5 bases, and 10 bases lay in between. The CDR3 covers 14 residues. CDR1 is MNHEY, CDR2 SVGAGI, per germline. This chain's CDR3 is CASSYADTYQPQHF. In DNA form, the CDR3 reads TGTGCCAGCAGTTACGCGGACACTTATCAGCCCCAGCATTTT.

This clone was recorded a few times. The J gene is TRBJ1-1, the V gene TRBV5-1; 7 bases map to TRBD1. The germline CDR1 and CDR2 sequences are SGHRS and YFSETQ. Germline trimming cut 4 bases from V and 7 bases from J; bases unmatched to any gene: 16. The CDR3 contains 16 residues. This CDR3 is CASSLRTGGGADEAFF. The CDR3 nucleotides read TGCGCCAGCAGCCTCCGGACAGGCGGGGGGGCGGATGAAGCTTTCTTT.

The CDR3: CASTSVGGGAHNEQFF. In DNA form, the CDR3 reads TGTGCCAGCACTTCAGTCGGCGGGGGGGCCCATAATGAGCAGTTCTTC. V and J are TRBV7-8 and TRBJ2-1, with 9 positions matching TRBD2. Germline loops: CDR1 SGHVS, CDR2 FQNEAQ. V trimming: 7 bases; J trimming: 7 bases; junction bases outside the gene matches: 14. CDR3 length: 16 amino acids. Together with reference TRBV7-8 and TRBJ2-1, the CDR3 gives the full variable domain: GAGVSQSPRYKVAKRGQDVALRCDPISGHVSLFWYQQALGQGPEFLTYFQNEAQLDKSGLPSDRFFAERPEGSVSTLKIQRTQQEDSAVYLCASTSVGGGAHNEQFFGPGTRLTVL.

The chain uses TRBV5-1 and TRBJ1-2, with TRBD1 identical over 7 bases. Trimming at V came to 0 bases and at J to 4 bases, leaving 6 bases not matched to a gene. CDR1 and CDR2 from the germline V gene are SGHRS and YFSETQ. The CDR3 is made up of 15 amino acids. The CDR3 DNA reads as TGCGCCAGCAGCTTGGCCACCTCAGGGGGCTATGGCTACACCTTC. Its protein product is CASSLATSGGYGYTF. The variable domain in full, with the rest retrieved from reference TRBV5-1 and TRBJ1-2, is KAGVTQTPRYLIKTRGQQVTLSCSPISGHRSVSWYQQTPGQGLQFLFEYFSETQRNKGNFPGRFSGRQFSNSRSEMNVSTLELGDSALYLCASSLATSGGYGYTFGSGTRLTVV.

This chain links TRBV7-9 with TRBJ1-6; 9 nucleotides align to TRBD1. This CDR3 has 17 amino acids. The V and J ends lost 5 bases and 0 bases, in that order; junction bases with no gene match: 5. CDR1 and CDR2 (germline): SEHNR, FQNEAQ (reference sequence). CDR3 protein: CASSHGQGSSYNSPLHF. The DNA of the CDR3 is TGTGCCAGCAGCCACGGACAGGGGAGCTCCTATAATTCACCCCTCCACTTT.

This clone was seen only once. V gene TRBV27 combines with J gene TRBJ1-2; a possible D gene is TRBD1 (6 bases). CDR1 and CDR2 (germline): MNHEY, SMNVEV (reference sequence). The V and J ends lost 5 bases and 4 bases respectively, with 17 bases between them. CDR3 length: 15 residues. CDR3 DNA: TGTGCCAGCAGTGAGGACAGTACAAGATCCTATGGCTACACCTTC. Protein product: CASSEDSTRSYGYTF.

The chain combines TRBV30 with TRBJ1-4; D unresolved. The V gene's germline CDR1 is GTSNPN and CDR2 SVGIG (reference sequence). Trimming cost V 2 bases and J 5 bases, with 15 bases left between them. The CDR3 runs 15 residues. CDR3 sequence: CAWSSVGGGNEKLFF. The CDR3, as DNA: TGTGCCTGGAGTTCAGTAGGAGGTGGGAATGAAAAACTGTTTTTT.

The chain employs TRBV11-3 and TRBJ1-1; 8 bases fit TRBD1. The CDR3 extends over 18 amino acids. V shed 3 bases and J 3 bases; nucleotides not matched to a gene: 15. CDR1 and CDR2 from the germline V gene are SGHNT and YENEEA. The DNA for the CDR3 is TGTGCCAGCAGCTTGGGCACAGGGGGTGCCCCCGGGGACACTGAAGCTTTCTTT. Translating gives CASSLGTGGAPGDTEAFF.

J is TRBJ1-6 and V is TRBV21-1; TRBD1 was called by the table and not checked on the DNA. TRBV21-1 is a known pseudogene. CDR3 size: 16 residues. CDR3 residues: CASSNDTTGRNSPLHF. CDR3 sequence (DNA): TGTGCCAGCAGCAACGATACTACAGGCCGAAATTCACCCCTCCACTTT.